This T cell receptor (beta chain) originates from a study of CD8 T cells in ankylosing spondylitis. Points on this clonotype: What it recognizes is unknown.

General study findings and limits: Seemingly characteristic of ankylosing spondylitis blood was a TCR beta motif consisting of roughly 8 highly homologous variants.

CDR1 is SEHNR and CDR2 is FQNEAQ in the germline V gene (reference sequence). Trimming cost V 5 bases and J 5 bases; bases outside gene matches: 7. CDR3 length: 15 residues. MiXCR, applied by TCRdb to the 5' RACE reads, yields one record per CDR3 protein. The repertoire includes approximately 500,000 distinct CDR3 sequences, roughly 13% of them detected once, and almost 7% sits in the top ten. The sequenced sample consisted of blood, either unsorted or a sorted T cell fraction (not recorded which). The rearrangement links TRBV7-9 to TRBJ1-1; TRBD1 matches at 11 bases. The clonotype was recovered from a male donor with ankylosing spondylitis. CDR3 nucleotide sequence: TGTGCCAGCAGCGTTTCCGGACAGGGGGCAACTGAAGCTTTCTTT. This encodes CASSVSGQGATEAFF. The full variable domain, rest sourced from reference TRBV7-9 and TRBJ1-1, is DTGVSQNPRHKITKRGQNVTFRCDPISEHNRLYWYRQTLGQGPEFLTYFQNEAQLEKSRLLSDRFSAERPKGSFSTLEIQRTEQGDSAMYLCASSVSGQGATEAFFGQGTRLTVV.